Described below is a single T cell receptor (beta chain) sequence and its context. Its specificity is unknown. Germline CDR1 is MDHEN and CDR2 is SYDVKM. There are 13 residues in the CDR3. The ends were cut back, 3 bases at V and 4 bases at J, with 9 bases in the middle. This entry is derived from a study of blood T cells in healthy people across ages. Using a J-beta primer mix together with a sample-barcoded 5' primer, a second PCR was run for about 7 to 12 cycles. Each single sample gave us at least 3 million CDR3-containing paired-end reads. TCRdb itself ran the 5' RACE reads through MiXCR, one entry per CDR3 protein. The table has about 640,000 distinct CDR3 sequences, roughly 53% seen once. Each sample yielded at least 5 micrograms of PBMC total RNA. Findings and caveats of the study: Among long-lived donors, naive CD4+ cells were more numerous and diversity higher than in aged donors.

The rearrangement uses TRBV28 and TRBJ1-2; D uncertain. The sequenced sample consisted of blood. The receptor comes from a man in his 60s in good health. The CDR3 DNA is TGTGCCAGCAGTTTGGCGGGTTTCTATGGCTACACCTTC. The encoded protein is CASSLAGFYGYTF.